This record concerns one T cell receptor (beta chain) sequence. Its antigen is as yet unknown. Gene names are mouse gene names. The missing CDR3 end, 1 residue past where the read stops, is filled in from the germline J gene. The table came from immunoSEQ multiplex PCR; TCRdb's copy has only in-frame clones and leaves some out. Of tens of thousands of clones in the sample, approximately 72% were seen once. This CDR3 has 15 residues. The V gene's germline CDR1 is SGHDT and CDR2 FRDEAV. V lost 5 bases, J lost 0 bases, and 5 bases stayed unmatched. This entry comes from a study of tissue T cells after allogeneic stem cell transplantation. General study results and limits: Limitations included a small, clinically heterogeneous cohort and limited sampling depth. Across patients, clones rarely overlapped, yet motif clusters were shared tissue-specifically. TCR repertoires tracked anatomic similarity, regardless of disease or transplant status. Tissue-detected TCR repertoire was only partly captured by blood and spleen T cells.

The rearrangement links TRBV14 to TRBJ2-5; TRBD1 agrees at 8 bases. Sequences were obtained from spleen. This clonotype was obtained from a female BALB/c mouse in good health. These mice share the MHC haplotype H2-d. The sequenced part of the CDR3 DNA is TGTGCCAGCAGCCGACAGGGGACTAACCAAGACACCCAGTAC. This gives the protein CASSRQGTNQDTQY. The entire CDR3 protein is CASSRQGTNQDTQYF.